The 16 T cell receptor beta chains given below trace back to one sample, sequenced in a study of shared clonotypes between healthy human individuals. Sequencing was performed with immunoSEQ multiplex PCR; in TCRdb, only in-frame clones are kept and a portion is missing. Among about 2.3 million clones, approximately 93% were seen once, and the ten largest hold 0.39%. The sample consisted of naive CD4+ T cells from PBMCs. Sample subset: CD45RA+ positively selected. These receptors were collected from a man aged 18 to 30 in good health. Some clones in this sample may be carry-over from other donors' samples.

This rearrangement joins TRBV15 to TRBJ1-2, with TRBD1 matching over 7 bases. The germline gives CDR1 LNHNV, CDR2 YYDKDF (reference sequence). V shed 1 base, J shed 1 base, and the junction held 6 bases outside the gene matches. This CDR3 has 16 amino acids. CDR3 DNA sequence: TGTGCCACCAGCAGAGGCCGGGGGACAGATAACTATGGCTACACCTTC. Translating it yields CATSRGRGTDNYGYTF.

The V and J genes are TRBV10-3 and TRBJ2-3; D ambiguous. The CDR3 sequence is 15 residues long. CDR1 is ENHRY, CDR2 SYGVKD, per germline. V was clipped by 3 bases and J by 1 base, with 11 bases between them. The CDR3 DNA follows: TGTGCCATCAGTGATCGAAGGGCTCGCACAGATACGCAGTATTTT. It translates to CAISDRRARTDTQYF.

V gene TRBV5-6 combines with J gene TRBJ1-2, with TRBD1 as a possible D gene (5 bases). Germline CDR1 is SGHDT and CDR2 is YYEEEE. V was pared by 0 bases and J by 10 bases, with 7 bases between. The CDR3 is 11 residues long. This CDR3 is CASSLGGTYTF. The DNA for the CDR3 is TGTGCCAGCAGCTTGGGAGGGACCTACACCTTC.

In the case of this clone: The sample has other DNA sequences that encode this CDR3 too. The chain recombines TRBV28 with TRBJ2-1; 7 nucleotides match TRBD1. The V gene's germline CDR1 is MDHEN and CDR2 SYDVKM. The CDR3 has 12 amino acids. CDR3 in DNA: TGTGCGTCAAGGGGGCTATACAATGAGCAGTTCTTC. This translates into CASRGLYNEQFF. The full variable domain, rest sourced from reference TRBV28 and TRBJ2-1, is DVKVTQSSRYLVKRTGEKVFLECVQDMDHENMFWYRQDPGLGLRLIYFSYDVKMKEKGDIPEGYSVSREKKERFSLILESASTNQTSMYLCASRGLYNEQFFGPGTRLTVL.

The J gene is TRBJ2-1, the V gene TRBV7-3, with 8 bases lining up with TRBD2. V was pared by 2 bases and J by 9 bases, with 6 bases of the junction left unmatched. The CDR3 consists of 14 residues. Germline V lookup: CDR1 SGHTA, CDR2 FQGTGA. CDR3 coding DNA: TGTGCCAGCAGCTTAGGGGCGGGAGGAGGTGAGCAGTTCTTC. Translating it yields CASSLGAGGGEQFF. The entire variable domain, with the rest obtained from reference TRBV7-3 and TRBJ2-1, is as follows: GAGVSQTPSNKVTEKGKYVELRCDPISGHTALYWYRQSLGQGPEFLIYFQGTGAADDSGLPNDRFFAVRPEGSVSTLKIQRTERGDSAVYLCASSLGAGGGEQFFGPGTRLTVL.

The chain is built from TRBV19 and TRBJ2-5; the match to TRBD2 covers 10 bases. V lost 1 base to trimming and J lost 3 bases; unmatched junction nucleotides: 5. This CDR3 is 16 amino acids long. Germline V CDR1 and CDR2: LNHDA, SQIVND (reference sequence). The CDR3 spells CASSIGGTSGKETQYF. For the CDR3, the DNA is TGTGCCAGTAGTATAGGAGGTACTAGCGGGAAAGAGACCCAGTACTTC.

The V call is TRBV5-4, the J call TRBJ2-3; 7 bases are shared with TRBD1. V dropped 1 base and J dropped 3; count of bases not matched to a gene: 2. The germline V gene encodes CDR1 SGHNT and CDR2 YYREEE (reference sequence). The CDR3 is 14 residues long. CDR3 sequence (DNA): TGTGCCAGCAGCTTGACACAGGGGACAGATACGCAGTATTTT. It translates to CASSLTQGTDTQYF. Drawing the rest from reference TRBV5-4 and TRBJ2-3, the complete variable domain is ETGVTQSPTHLIKTRGQQVTLRCSSQSGHNTVSWYQQALGQGPQFIFQYYREEENGRGNFPPRFSGLQFPNYSSELNVNALELDDSALYLCASSLTQGTDTQYFGPGTRLTVL.

This clone was observed once. The chain joins TRBV7-2 to TRBJ2-1, with D unclear. From germline, CDR1 is SGHTA and CDR2 FQGNSA. The CDR3 consists of 11 residues. Trimming cost V 5 bases and J 8 bases, with 7 bases left between them. The CDR3 here is CASSPQDEQFF. DNA of the CDR3: TGTGCCAGCAGCCCTCAAGATGAGCAGTTCTTC.

This sequence joins TRBV19 and TRBJ2-7; TRBD1 matches at 9 bases. The CDR3 contains 13 residues. The V gene's germline CDR1 is LNHDA and CDR2 SQIVND (reference sequence). V trimming: 5 bases; J trimming: 5 bases; junction bases outside the gene matches: 4. The CDR3 nucleotides are TGTGCCAGTAGTGTGGACAGGGGCGACGAGCAGTACTTC. It codes for CASSVDRGDEQYF.

V usage is TRBV6-6 and J usage is TRBJ1-2; D perhaps matches TRBD1 (6 bases). CDR3 length: 14 residues. CDR1 and CDR2 from the germline V gene are MNHNY and SVGAGI (reference sequence). Trimming took off 2 bases at V and 5 bases at J, with 12 bases between the two ends. The CDR3 region is CASSYADSSYGYTF. The DNA for the CDR3 is TGTGCCAGCAGTTACGCGGACAGTTCGTATGGCTACACCTTC.

About this clone itself: This may stem from a read error, because a much larger clone lies one nucleotide away. Other DNA sequences in the same sample also yield this CDR3. The CDR3 DNA sequence: TGTGCCAGCAGCTCACAAGAGACCCAGTACTTC. Protein product: CASSSQETQYF. This sequence joins TRBV11-3 and TRBJ2-5, with D unclear. Per germline, CDR1 SGHNT and CDR2 YENEEA. The CDR3 spans 11 residues. Trimming shortened V by 4 bases and J by 2 bases, and 2 bases separated the two germline ends.

The chain joins TRBV2 to TRBJ1-1, with D maybe TRBD1 (5 bases). The germline V gene has CDR1 SNHLY and CDR2 FYNNEI. Trimming cost V 5 bases and J 5 bases, with 18 bases left between them. The CDR3 has 15 amino acids. CDR3 coding DNA: TGTGCCAGCAGTCTCCGACACCTTGGGGGTACTGAAGCTTTCTTT. The encoded protein is CASSLRHLGGTEAFF. The whole variable domain, filled in from reference TRBV2 and TRBJ1-1, reads EPEVTQTPSHQVTQMGQEVILRCVPISNHLYFYWYRQILGQKVEFLVSFYNNEISEKSEIFDDQFSVERPDGSNFTLKIRSTKLEDSAMYFCASSLRHLGGTEAFFGQGTRLTVV.

The chain links TRBV2 to TRBJ2-1, with a tentative D call TRBD2 (6 bases). Trimming shortened V by 9 bases and J by 7 bases, and 19 bases separated the two germline ends. Germline CDR1 is SNHLY and CDR2 is FYNNEI. This CDR3 has 14 amino acids. The CDR3 sequence is CASFVSGGTNEQFF. The CDR3 DNA is TGTGCCAGTTTCGTATCGGGTGGGACTAATGAGCAGTTCTTC.

The chain has TRBV4-2 and TRBJ2-7; D is perhaps TRBD1 (6 bases). Between the trimmed V and J ends, which lost 3 bases and 1 base, there was a span of 13 bases. The CDR3 totals 15 residues. Germline V gene sequence: CDR1 LGHNA, CDR2 YNFKEQ. The CDR3 is CASSQQGRPSYEQYF. The DNA of the CDR3 is TGTGCCAGCAGCCAGCAGGGGCGGCCGTCCTACGAGCAGTACTTC.

This chain joins TRBV6-6 and TRBJ2-7; maybe TRBD1 (6 bases). This CDR3 region has 15 residues. Looked up from germline, CDR1 is MNHNY and CDR2 is SVGAGI (reference sequence). V was clipped by 0 bases and J by 4 bases, with 13 bases between them. CDR3 DNA sequence: TGTGCCAGCAGTTACTCAGCAGGGGAAAAGTACGAGCAGTACTTC. Amino acid sequence: CASSYSAGEKYEQYF.

The chain couples TRBV7-2 to TRBJ2-2, with a possible D match to TRBD2 (6 bases). The CDR3 runs to 16 residues. Deletions cut 0 bases from V and 8 bases from J, with 16 bases between. Germline V gene lookup returns CDR1 SGHTA and CDR2 FQGNSA. CDR3 protein: CASSLARASAGGELFF. CDR3 nucleotides: TGTGCCAGCAGCTTAGCACGAGCTAGCGCAGGTGGGGAGCTGTTTTTT.